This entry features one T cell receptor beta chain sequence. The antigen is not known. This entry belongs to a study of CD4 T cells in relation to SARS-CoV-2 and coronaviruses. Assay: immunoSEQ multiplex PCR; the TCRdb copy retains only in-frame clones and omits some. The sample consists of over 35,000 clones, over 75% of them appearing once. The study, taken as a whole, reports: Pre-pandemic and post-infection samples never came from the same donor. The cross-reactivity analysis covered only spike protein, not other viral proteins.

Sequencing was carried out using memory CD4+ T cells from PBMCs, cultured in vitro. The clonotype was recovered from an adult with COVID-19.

The chain's CDR3 is CASSFGRSSGELFF. The CDR3 nucleotides read TGTGCCAGCAGCTTCGGACGGTCCTCCGGGGAGCTGTTTTTT. J is TRBJ2-2 and V is TRBV7-9; no clear D gene. Germline V gene sequence: CDR1 SEHNR, CDR2 FQNEAQ (reference sequence). Trimming took off 3 bases at V and 6 bases at J, with 11 bases between the two ends. This CDR3 is 14 amino acids long.